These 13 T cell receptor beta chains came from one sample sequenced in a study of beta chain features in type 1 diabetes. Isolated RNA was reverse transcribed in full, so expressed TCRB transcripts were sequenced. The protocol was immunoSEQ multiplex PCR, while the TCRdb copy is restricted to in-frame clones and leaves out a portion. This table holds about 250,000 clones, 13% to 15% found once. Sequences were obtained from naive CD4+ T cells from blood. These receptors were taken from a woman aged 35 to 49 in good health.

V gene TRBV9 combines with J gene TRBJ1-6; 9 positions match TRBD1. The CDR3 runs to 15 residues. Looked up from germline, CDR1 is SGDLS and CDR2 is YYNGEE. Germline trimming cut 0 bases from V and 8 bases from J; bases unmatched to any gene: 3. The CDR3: CASSVEGTGYSPLHF. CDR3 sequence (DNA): TGTGCCAGCAGCGTAGAGGGGACAGGGTATTCACCCCTCCACTTT.

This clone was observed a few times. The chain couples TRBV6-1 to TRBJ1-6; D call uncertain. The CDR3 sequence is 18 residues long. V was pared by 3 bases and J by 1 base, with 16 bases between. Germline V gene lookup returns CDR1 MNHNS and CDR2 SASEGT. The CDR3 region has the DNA TGTGCCAGCAGTGAGAGAGACCGGGGAAGTTCCTATAATTCACCCCTCCACTTT. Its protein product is CASSERDRGSSYNSPLHF.

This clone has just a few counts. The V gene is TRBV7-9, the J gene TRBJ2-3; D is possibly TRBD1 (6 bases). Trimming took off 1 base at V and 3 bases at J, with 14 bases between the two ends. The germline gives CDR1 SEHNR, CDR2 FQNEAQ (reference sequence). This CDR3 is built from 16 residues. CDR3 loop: CASSLEAGVLTDTQYF. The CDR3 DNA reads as TGTGCCAGCAGCTTAGAGGCAGGGGTTCTGACAGATACGCAGTATTTT.

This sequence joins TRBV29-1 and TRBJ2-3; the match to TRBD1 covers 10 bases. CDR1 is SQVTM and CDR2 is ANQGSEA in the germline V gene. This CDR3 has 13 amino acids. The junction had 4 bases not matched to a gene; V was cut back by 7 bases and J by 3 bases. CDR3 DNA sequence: TGCAGCGCTCGGACAGGGGGAACAGATACGCAGTATTTT. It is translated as CSARTGGTDTQYF.

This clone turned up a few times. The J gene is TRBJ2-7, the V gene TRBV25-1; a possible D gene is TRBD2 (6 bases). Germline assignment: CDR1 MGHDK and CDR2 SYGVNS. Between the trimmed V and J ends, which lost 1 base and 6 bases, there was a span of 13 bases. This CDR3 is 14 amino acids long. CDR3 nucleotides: TGTGCCAGCAGTGAATTAGAGGAGGGCTTCGAGCAGTACTTC. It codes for CASSELEEGFEQYF.

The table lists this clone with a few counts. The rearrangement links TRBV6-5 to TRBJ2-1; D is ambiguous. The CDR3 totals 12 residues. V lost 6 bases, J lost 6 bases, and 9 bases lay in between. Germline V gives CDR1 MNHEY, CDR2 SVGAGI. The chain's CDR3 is CASSSLFNEQFF. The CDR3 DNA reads TGTGCCAGCAGCTCCCTATTCAATGAGCAGTTCTTC.

This chain's CDR3 is CASSYDRYQETQYF. CDR3 in DNA: TGTGCCAGCAGTTACGACAGATACCAAGAGACCCAGTACTTC. The rearrangement joins TRBV6-6 to TRBJ2-5, with D perhaps matching TRBD1 (5 bases). V dropped 2 bases and J dropped 0 bases, with 7 bases sitting between them. This CDR3 is built from 14 residues. The germline gives CDR1 MNHNY, CDR2 SVGAGI (reference sequence).

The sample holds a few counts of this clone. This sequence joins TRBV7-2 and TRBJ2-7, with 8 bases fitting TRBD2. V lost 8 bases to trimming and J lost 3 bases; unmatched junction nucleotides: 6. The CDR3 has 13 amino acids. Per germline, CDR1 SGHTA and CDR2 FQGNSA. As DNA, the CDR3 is TGTGCCAGCCTTAGCGGGGTCCACTACGAGCAGTACTTC. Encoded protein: CASLSGVHYEQYF.

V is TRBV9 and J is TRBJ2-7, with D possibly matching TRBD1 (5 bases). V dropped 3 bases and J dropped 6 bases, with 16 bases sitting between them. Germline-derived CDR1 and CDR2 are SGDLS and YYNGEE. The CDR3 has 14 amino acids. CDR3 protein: CASSEGPTLAEQYF. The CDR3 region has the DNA TGTGCCAGCAGCGAGGGGCCTACCCTCGCCGAGCAGTACTTC.

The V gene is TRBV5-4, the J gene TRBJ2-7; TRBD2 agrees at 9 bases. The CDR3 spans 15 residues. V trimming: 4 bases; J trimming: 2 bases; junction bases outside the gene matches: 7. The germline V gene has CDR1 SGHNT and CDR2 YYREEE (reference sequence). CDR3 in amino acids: CASSPGTSTTYEQYF. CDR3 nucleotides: TGTGCCAGCAGCCCCGGGACTAGCACTACCTACGAGCAGTACTTC.

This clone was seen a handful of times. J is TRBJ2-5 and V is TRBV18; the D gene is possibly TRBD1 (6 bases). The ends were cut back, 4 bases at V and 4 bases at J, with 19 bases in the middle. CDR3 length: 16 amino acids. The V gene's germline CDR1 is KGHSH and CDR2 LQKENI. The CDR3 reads CASSRFGEGQGETQYF. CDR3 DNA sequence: TGTGCCAGCTCACGGTTCGGAGAGGGACAAGGAGAGACCCAGTACTTC.

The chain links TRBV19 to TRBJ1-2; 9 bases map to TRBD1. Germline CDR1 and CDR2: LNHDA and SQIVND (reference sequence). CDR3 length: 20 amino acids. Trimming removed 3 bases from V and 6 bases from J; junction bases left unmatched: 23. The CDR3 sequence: CASSILGLTTAGQGKNGYTF. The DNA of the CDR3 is TGTGCCAGTAGTATTTTGGGATTGACGACTGCGGGACAGGGAAAGAATGGCTACACCTTC.

DNA of the CDR3: TGTGCCAGCAGCCGACAGGGGGTAGCCTCACCCCTCCACTTT. Translation gives CASSRQGVASPLHF. This chain joins TRBV7-2 and TRBJ1-6; 9 bases align to TRBD1. CDR1 SGHTA and CDR2 FQGNSA come from the germline V gene. The CDR3 contains 14 residues. The ends lost 5 bases at V and 10 bases at J; junction bases unmatched: 6.